The rows below give T cell receptor beta chains drawn from one sample of a study of T cell responses to AZD1222 COVID-19 vaccine. Libraries were prepared by immunoSEQ multiplex PCR; TCRdb keeps only in-frame clonotypes and omits some of them. The data show 150,000 to 200,000 clones, with 85% to 90% seen just once and around 26% held by the top ten. The sample was peripheral blood, taken 28 days after the second AZD1222 dose. The receptors shown here come from an adult who received the AZD1222 COVID-19 vaccine. The conserved cysteine and the conserved F or W are not part of the CDR3 here. Rows may omit the clone size; those that give it use once, few, many or a size class.

J: TRBJ1-5
size: NA
V: TRBV30
CDR3: AWSSSPAGEPQH

J: TRBJ2-3
size: NA
V: TRBV27
CDR3: ASSHPRGGTDTQY

J: TRBJ1-5
size: NA
V: TRBV5-4
CDR3: ASSPGQDNQPQH

J: TRBJ2-5
size: NA
V: TRBV28
CDR3: ASSSQLGGAGDETQY

J: TRBJ1-3
size: once
V: TRBV5-1
CDR3: ASSLTGVSSGNTIY

J: TRBJ2-3
size: NA
V: TRBV7-2
CDR3: ASSSGGWGSRDTQY

J: TRBJ2-1
size: NA
V: TRBV7-3
CDR3: ASSGDRGAYNEQF

J: TRBJ2-7
size: NA
V: TRBV7-2
CDR3: ASSTFGQAGEQY

J: TRBJ2-7
size: NA
V: TRBV5-4
CDR3: ASSLSISYEQY

J: TRBJ1-2
size: NA
V: TRBV19
CDR3: ASSIFGDPNYGYT

J: TRBJ1-2
size: NA
V: TRBV30
CDR3: AWSVLGGYGYT

J: TRBJ1-6
size: once
V: TRBV9
CDR3: ASSEGGRRYNSPLH

J: TRBJ2-3
size: NA
V: TRBV6-1
CDR3: ASSEREGGGSTDTQY

J: TRBJ2-3
size: NA
V: TRBV24-1
CDR3: ATSASATLDTQY

J: TRBJ2-3
size: NA
V: TRBV9
CDR3: ASSASGLGTDTQY

J: TRBJ2-7
size: NA
V: TRBV18
CDR3: ASSPQAGGQDEQY

J: TRBJ2-7
size: NA
V: TRBV28
CDR3: ASSDTYEQY

J: TRBJ2-7
size: NA
V: TRBV7-3
CDR3: ASSLTRAGRSYEQY

J: TRBJ2-2
size: NA
V: TRBV19
CDR3: ASSIRALGTTIGELF

J: TRBJ1-1
size: NA
V: TRBV30
CDR3: AWRFTGDDTEAF

J: TRBJ2-1
size: NA
V: TRBV6-5
CDR3: ASSTDPGYEQF

J: TRBJ1-5
size: NA
V: TRBV7-2
CDR3: ASSVQSNQPQH

J: TRBJ2-3
size: NA
V: TRBV12-3/TRBV12-4
CDR3: ASSVTGTDTQY

J: TRBJ2-2
size: NA
V: TRBV3-1/TRBV3-2
CDR3: ASSQKRHTGELF

J: TRBJ2-7
size: NA
V: TRBV4-2
CDR3: ASSQDLAGSSYEQY

J: TRBJ2-2
size: NA
V: TRBV5-1
CDR3: ASSLWSRTGGSTGELF

J: TRBJ2-2
size: NA
V: TRBV25-1
CDR3: ASSEVGAGELF

J: TRBJ2-7
size: NA
V: TRBV29-1
CDR3: SVYPSGGSYEQY

J: TRBJ1-5
size: NA
V: TRBV28
CDR3: ASLTGGLNSNQPQH

J: TRBJ1-5
size: NA
V: TRBV19
CDR3: ASNTPRGVSNQPQH

J: TRBJ1-2
size: NA
V: TRBV4-3
CDR3: ASSSRQGMDYGYT

J: TRBJ2-7
size: few
V: TRBV28
CDR3: ATQGAHYEQY

J: TRBJ2-1
size: NA
V: TRBV19
CDR3: ASSISGGGKSREQF

J: TRBJ2-7
size: NA
V: TRBV14
CDR3: ASSQDGRRLYEQY

J: TRBJ1-2
size: NA
V: TRBV6-5
CDR3: ASTKGADYGYT

J: TRBJ2-2
size: NA
V: TRBV6-5
CDR3: ASSYPGRSNTGELF

J: TRBJ2-1
size: NA
V: TRBV18
CDR3: ASSPGLGGNEQF

J: TRBJ2-2
size: NA
V: TRBV6-5
CDR3: ASSLGLANGELF

J: TRBJ2-1
size: NA
V: TRBV25-1
CDR3: ASSELGVTWHNEQF

J: TRBJ2-3
size: NA
V: TRBV7-2
CDR3: ASRVDGGTDTQY

J: TRBJ2-5
size: NA
V: TRBV21-1
CDR3: ASSPRGEREAQETQY

J: TRBJ2-2
size: NA
V: TRBV28
CDR3: ASSLWSSTNTGELF